The next 17 T cell receptor beta chains were all read from a single sample in a study of T cell responses to AZD1222 COVID-19 vaccine. This table comes from immunoSEQ multiplex PCR, and its TCRdb copy is limited to in-frame clones, with some not included. This sample yields 60,000 to 100,000 clones, of which 92% are seen a single time; 7% to 8.5% belongs to the top ten. This material consisted of peripheral blood, taken on day 0 of MenACWY control vaccination. The source is an adult in good health.

V is TRBV18 and J is TRBJ1-6, with no clear D. Germline lookup yields CDR1 KGHSH and CDR2 LQKENI. This CDR3 region has 15 residues. V gave up 6 bases and J gave up 5 bases, with 14 bases separating them. In nucleotides, the CDR3 is TGTGCCAGCTCCCAACGGCGGCAGGATAATTCACCCCTCCACTTT. Translation gives CASSQRRQDNSPLHF.

This chain connects TRBV2 to TRBJ2-3, with D maybe TRBD2 (5 bases). V shed 10 bases and J shed 7 bases, with 15 bases lying between them. The CDR3 sequence is 12 residues long. CDR1 is SNHLY, CDR2 FYNNEI, per germline. This chain's CDR3 is CATEGLANTQYF. CDR3 nucleotide sequence: TGTGCCACAGAGGGCCTGGCGAATACGCAGTATTTT.

This rearrangement joins TRBV7-8 to TRBJ2-2; 7 nucleotides match TRBD2. V lost 3 bases, J lost 9 bases, and 7 bases stayed unmatched. Germline V gives CDR1 SGHVS, CDR2 FQNEAQ. The CDR3 spans 14 residues. The CDR3 DNA reads TGTGCCAGCAGCTTGGGGAGGGGTCCCCGGGAGCTGTTTTTT. Translated: CASSLGRGPRELFF.

V usage is TRBV9 and J usage is TRBJ2-7, with 8 bases identical to TRBD1. The J segment lost 2 bases and the V segment lost 0 bases, leaving 7 bases of the junction unmatched. Germline CDR1 SGDLS, CDR2 YYNGEE. The CDR3 covers 16 residues. The DNA for the CDR3 is TGTGCCAGCAGCGTAGCAGCTACAGGGGGGCCCTACGAGCAGTACTTC. This gives the protein CASSVAATGGPYEQYF.

The V call is TRBV19, the J call TRBJ1-1; the match to TRBD1 covers 7 bases. Losses at the gene ends were 10 bases for V and 3 bases for J; bases not matched to a gene: 5. Germline V gene sequence: CDR1 LNHDA, CDR2 SQIVND (reference sequence). CDR3 size: 12 residues. Here the CDR3 reads CATKTGHTEAFF. DNA for the CDR3: TGTGCCACAAAGACAGGGCACACTGAAGCTTTCTTT.

The V and J genes are TRBV7-9 and TRBJ1-6; D remains ambiguous. The CDR3 is 14 amino acids. The germline V and J ends were trimmed by 2 bases and 6 bases, with 8 bases remaining between them. Germline V CDR1 and CDR2: SEHNR, FQNEAQ (reference sequence). CDR3 DNA sequence: TGTGCCAGCAGCTTAAACTGGGCTAATTCACCCCTCCACTTT. As protein: CASSLNWANSPLHF. The variable domain in full, with the rest retrieved from reference TRBV7-9 and TRBJ1-6, is DTGVSQNPRHKITKRGQNVTFRCDPISEHNRLYWYRQTLGQGPEFLTYFQNEAQLEKSRLLSDRFSAERPKGSFSTLEIQRTEQGDSAMYLCASSLNWANSPLHFGNGTRLTVT.

The chain couples TRBV28 to TRBJ2-1; 11 nucleotides line up with TRBD2. With V trimmed by 3 bases and J by 12 bases, 10 bases remained unmatched. The CDR3 loop spans 15 amino acids. Germline assignment: CDR1 MDHEN and CDR2 SYDVKM. The CDR3 nucleotides are TGTGCCAGCAGTTTCCCCGTAGCGGGAGGGCCCGGGCAGTTCTTC. Protein product: CASSFPVAGGPGQFF.

The V and J genes are TRBV28 and TRBJ2-7; D is ambiguous. Trimming pared 2 bases from V and 0 bases from J, leaving 2 bases between. This CDR3 contains 12 residues. CDR1 and CDR2 (germline): MDHEN, SYDVKM. Here the CDR3 DNA reads TGTGCCAGCAGTTTAAGCTCCTACGAGCAGTACTTC. The encoded protein is CASSLSSYEQYF.

This rearrangement joins TRBV15 to TRBJ2-3; 9 nucleotides align to TRBD2. V dropped 2 bases and J dropped 6; count of bases not matched to a gene: 15. Per germline, CDR1 LNHNV and CDR2 YYDKDF (reference sequence). The CDR3 length is 18 residues. The CDR3 here is CATSRFLKLAGPGDTQYF. CDR3 coding DNA: TGTGCCACCAGCAGATTCTTAAAACTAGCGGGTCCAGGGGATACGCAGTATTTT.

The chain has TRBV6-5 and TRBJ2-7; D gene ambiguous. The V and J ends lost 6 bases and 2 bases respectively, with 11 bases between them. CDR1 MNHEY and CDR2 SVGAGI come from the germline V gene. The length of the CDR3 is 13 residues. The CDR3: CASSPRPTYEQYF. For the CDR3, the DNA is TGTGCCAGCAGCCCCCGACCCACCTACGAGCAGTACTTC.

The rearrangement links TRBV1 to TRBJ2-2; the table's D gene call, TRBD2, was not cross checked with the DNA. TRBV1 is shown as a pseudogene. The CDR3 totals 16 residues. Here the CDR3 reads CTSSRHIPGGPGELFF. CDR3 DNA sequence: TGCACCAGCAGCCGACACATCCCAGGAGGGCCGGGGGAGCTGTTTTTT.

This chain links TRBV18 with TRBJ2-7; 7 bases map to TRBD2. The CDR3 has 14 amino acids. V lost 5 bases, J lost 3 bases, and 7 bases stayed unmatched. CDR1 is KGHSH, CDR2 LQKENI, per germline. The CDR3 DNA sequence: TGTGCCAGCTCATTAGCCGGGACTAACTACGAGCAGTACTTC. It yields the protein CASSLAGTNYEQYF.

J is TRBJ2-3 and V is TRBV28, with 9 positions matching TRBD2. The length of the CDR3 is 15 residues. Per the germline V gene, CDR1 is MDHEN and CDR2 is SYDVKM. After removal of 5 bases from V and 3 bases from J, the junction contained 6 bases not matched to a gene. The DNA of the CDR3 is TGTGCCAGCAGTGCCGCGGGGGGGCGAACAGATACGCAGTATTTT. This encodes CASSAAGGRTDTQYF. Supplemented by reference TRBV28 and TRBJ2-3, the full variable domain reads DVKVTQSSRYLVKRTGEKVFLECVQDMDHENMFWYRQDPGLGLRLIYFSYDVKMKEKGDIPEGYSVSREKKERFSLILESASTNQTSMYLCASSAAGGRTDTQYFGPGTRLTVL.

The chain employs TRBV9 and TRBJ2-5; 7 bases align to TRBD1. The trim removed 3 bases at V and 1 base at J, leaving 6 bases unmatched. The CDR3 has 15 amino acids. CDR1 is SGDLS and CDR2 is YYNGEE in the germline V gene. CDR3 amino acids: CASSANRGFQETQYF. CDR3 nucleotides: TGTGCCAGCAGCGCTAACAGGGGCTTCCAAGAGACCCAGTACTTC. The full variable domain, rest sourced from reference TRBV9 and TRBJ2-5, is DSGVTQTPKHLITATGQRVTLRCSPRSGDLSVYWYQQSLDQGLQFLIQYYNGEERAKGNILERFSAQQFPDLHSELNLSSLELGDSALYFCASSANRGFQETQYFGPGTRLLVL.

This clone appeared a single time. This sequence joins TRBV12-3 or TRBV12-4 and TRBJ2-5; unclear D gene. The CDR3 runs 12 residues. V was pared by 2 bases and J by 5 bases, with 6 bases between. The CDR3 sequence is CASSLLGETQYF. CDR3 nucleotide sequence: TGTGCCAGCAGTTTACTCGGGGAGACCCAGTACTTC.

The chain employs TRBV21-1 and TRBJ2-7; the listed D gene, TRBD1, was not tested against the DNA. TRBV21-1 is noted as a pseudogene. This CDR3 has 13 residues. CDR3 DNA: TGTGCCAGCAGCACAGGTCTCTCCTACGAGCAGTACTTC. It translates to CASSTGLSYEQYF.

Only a few counts were recorded for this clone. The chain joins TRBV12-3 or TRBV12-4 to TRBJ1-1, with 7 bases fitting TRBD1. Trimming at V came to 6 bases and at J to 11 bases, leaving 12 bases not matched to a gene. The length of the CDR3 is 13 residues. CDR3 nucleotide sequence: TGTGCCAGCAGGACAGGGCGGGCCTTAAACGCTTTCTTT. Translation gives CASRTGRALNAFF.